This TCR beta chain was identified during a study of shared clonotypes between healthy human individuals. Here immunoSEQ multiplex PCR was the method, and the copy in TCRdb shows in-frame clones only, minus some. The sample holds 2,500,000 or so clones, roughly 92% seen once. The TCR comes from a man between 18 and 29 years old in good health. Sequencing input: naive CD4+ T cells sorted from blood. Subset: CD45RA+ positively selected.

The CDR3 nucleotides read TGTGCCAGCAGCCTAAGGACAGTTCGGAACATTCAGTACTTC. It yields the protein CASSLRTVRNIQYF. The chain employs TRBV11-2 and TRBJ2-4, with TRBD1 as a possible D gene (6 bases). This CDR3 comprises 14 residues. V lost 5 bases and J 7 bases, leaving 15 bases between the germline ends. The V gene's germline CDR1 is SGHAT and CDR2 FQNNGV.